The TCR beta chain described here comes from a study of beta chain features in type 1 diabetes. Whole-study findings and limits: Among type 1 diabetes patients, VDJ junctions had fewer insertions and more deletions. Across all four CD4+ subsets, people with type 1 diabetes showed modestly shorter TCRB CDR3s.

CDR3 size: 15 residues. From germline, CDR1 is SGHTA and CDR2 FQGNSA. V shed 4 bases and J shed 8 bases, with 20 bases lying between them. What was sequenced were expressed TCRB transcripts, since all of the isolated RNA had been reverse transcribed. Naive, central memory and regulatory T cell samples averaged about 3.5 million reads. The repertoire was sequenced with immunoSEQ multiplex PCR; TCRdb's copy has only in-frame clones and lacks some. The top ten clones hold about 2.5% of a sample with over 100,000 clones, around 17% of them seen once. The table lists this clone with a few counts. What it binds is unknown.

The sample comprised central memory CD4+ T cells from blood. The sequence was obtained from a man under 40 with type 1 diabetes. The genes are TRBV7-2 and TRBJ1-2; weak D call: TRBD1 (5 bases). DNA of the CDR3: TGTGCCAGCAGCTCACCGGGACGGGCCCCCAGCGGCTACACCTTC. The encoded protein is CASSSPGRAPSGYTF. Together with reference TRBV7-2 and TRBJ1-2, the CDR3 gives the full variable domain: GAGVSQSPSNKVTEKGKDVELRCDPISGHTALYWYRQSLGQGLEFLIYFQGNSAPDKSGLPSDRFSAERTGGSVSTLTIQRTQQEDSAVYLCASSSPGRAPSGYTFGSGTRLTVV.